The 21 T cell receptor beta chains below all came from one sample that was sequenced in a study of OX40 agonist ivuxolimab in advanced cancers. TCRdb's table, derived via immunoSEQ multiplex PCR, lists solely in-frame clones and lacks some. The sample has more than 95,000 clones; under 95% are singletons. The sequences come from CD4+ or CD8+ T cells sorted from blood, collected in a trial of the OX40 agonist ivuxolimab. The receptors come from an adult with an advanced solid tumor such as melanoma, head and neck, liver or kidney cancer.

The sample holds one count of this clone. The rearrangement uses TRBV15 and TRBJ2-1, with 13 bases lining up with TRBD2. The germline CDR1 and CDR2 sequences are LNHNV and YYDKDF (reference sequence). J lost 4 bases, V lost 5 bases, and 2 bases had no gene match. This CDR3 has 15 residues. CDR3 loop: CATSWTSGRYNEQFF. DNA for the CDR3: TGTGCCACCAGCTGGACTAGCGGGAGATACAATGAGCAGTTCTTC.

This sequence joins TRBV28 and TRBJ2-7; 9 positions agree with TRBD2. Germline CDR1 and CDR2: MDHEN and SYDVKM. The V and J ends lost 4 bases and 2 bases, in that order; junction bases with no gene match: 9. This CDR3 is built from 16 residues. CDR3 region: CASSSHGLARPYEQYF. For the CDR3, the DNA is TGTGCCAGCAGTTCCCACGGACTAGCGCGACCCTACGAGCAGTACTTC.

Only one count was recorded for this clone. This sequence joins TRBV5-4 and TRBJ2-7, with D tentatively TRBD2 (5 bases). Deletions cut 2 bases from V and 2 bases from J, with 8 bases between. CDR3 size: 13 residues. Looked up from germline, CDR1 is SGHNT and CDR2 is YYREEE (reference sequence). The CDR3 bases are TGTGCCAGCAGCTTTCCCGGGACCTACGAGCAGTACTTC. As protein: CASSFPGTYEQYF. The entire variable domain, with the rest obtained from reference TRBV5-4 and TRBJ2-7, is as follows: ETGVTQSPTHLIKTRGQQVTLRCSSQSGHNTVSWYQQALGQGPQFIFQYYREEENGRGNFPPRFSGLQFPNYSSELNVNALELDDSALYLCASSFPGTYEQYFGPGTRLTVT.

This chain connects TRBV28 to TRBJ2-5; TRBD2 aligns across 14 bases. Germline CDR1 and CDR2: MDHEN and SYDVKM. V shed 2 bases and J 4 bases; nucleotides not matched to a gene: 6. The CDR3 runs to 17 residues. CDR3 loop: CASSLIRLAGGGETQYF. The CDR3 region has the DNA TGTGCCAGCAGTTTAATCCGACTAGCGGGAGGGGGAGAGACCCAGTACTTC.

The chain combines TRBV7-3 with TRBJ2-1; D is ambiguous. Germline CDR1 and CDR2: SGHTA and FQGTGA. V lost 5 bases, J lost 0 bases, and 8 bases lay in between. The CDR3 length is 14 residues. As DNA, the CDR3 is TGTGCCAGCAGCCCCTCGAGCTCCTACAATGAGCAGTTCTTC. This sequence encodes CASSPSSSYNEQFF.

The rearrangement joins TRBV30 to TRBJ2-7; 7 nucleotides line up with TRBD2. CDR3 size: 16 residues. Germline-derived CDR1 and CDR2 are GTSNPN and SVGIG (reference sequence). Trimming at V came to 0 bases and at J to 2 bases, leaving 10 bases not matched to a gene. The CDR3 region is CAWSVGVTSRPYEQYF. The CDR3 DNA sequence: TGTGCCTGGAGTGTAGGGGTGACTAGCCGACCCTACGAGCAGTACTTC.

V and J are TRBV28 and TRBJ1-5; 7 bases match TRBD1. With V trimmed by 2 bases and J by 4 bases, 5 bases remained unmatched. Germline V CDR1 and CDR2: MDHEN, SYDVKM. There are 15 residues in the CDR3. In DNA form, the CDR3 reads TGTGCCAGCAGTTTAACGGACAGGAAAAATCAGCCCCAGCATTTT. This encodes CASSLTDRKNQPQHF.

The CDR3 region has the DNA TGTGCCAGCAGCCCACCCGGCGGGTGGAATTCACCCCTCCACTTT. Its translation: CASSPPGGWNSPLHF. This sequence joins TRBV9 and TRBJ1-6; the D is unclear. Germline V gives CDR1 SGDLS, CDR2 YYNGEE. The CDR3 has 15 residues. V was shortened by 4 bases and J by 7 bases, with 15 bases between the two germline ends.

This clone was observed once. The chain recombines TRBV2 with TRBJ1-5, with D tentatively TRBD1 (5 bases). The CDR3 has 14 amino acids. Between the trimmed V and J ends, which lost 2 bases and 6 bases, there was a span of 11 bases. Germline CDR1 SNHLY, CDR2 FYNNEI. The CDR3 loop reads CASSENAGSQPQHF. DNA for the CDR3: TGTGCCAGCAGTGAAAACGCAGGGTCTCAGCCCCAGCATTTT.

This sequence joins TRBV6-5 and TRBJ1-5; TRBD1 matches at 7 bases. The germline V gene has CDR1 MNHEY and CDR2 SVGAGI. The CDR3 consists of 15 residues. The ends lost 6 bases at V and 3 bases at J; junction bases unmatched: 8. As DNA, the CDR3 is TGTGCCAGCAGGGAGACAGGGTGGGACAATCAGCCCCAGCATTTT. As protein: CASRETGWDNQPQHF.

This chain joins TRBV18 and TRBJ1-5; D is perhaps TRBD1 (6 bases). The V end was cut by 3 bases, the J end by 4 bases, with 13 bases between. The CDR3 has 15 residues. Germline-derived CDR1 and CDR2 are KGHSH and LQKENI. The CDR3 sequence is CASSPEQGMNQPQHF. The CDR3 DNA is TGTGCCAGCTCACCGGAACAGGGAATGAATCAGCCCCAGCATTTT.

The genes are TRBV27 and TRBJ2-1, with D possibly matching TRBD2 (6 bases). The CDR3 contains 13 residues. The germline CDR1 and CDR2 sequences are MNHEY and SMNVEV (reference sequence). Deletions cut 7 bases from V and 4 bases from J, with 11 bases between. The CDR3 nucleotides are TGTGCCAGCAAAAGCGGGCTGTACAATGAGCAGTTCTTC. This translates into CASKSGLYNEQFF.

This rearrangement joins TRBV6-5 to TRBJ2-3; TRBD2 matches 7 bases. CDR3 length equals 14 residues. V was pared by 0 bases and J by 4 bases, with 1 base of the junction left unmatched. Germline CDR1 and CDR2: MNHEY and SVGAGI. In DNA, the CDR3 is TGTGCCAGCAGTTACTCTGCGGGAGCAGATACGCAGTATTTT. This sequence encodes CASSYSAGADTQYF.

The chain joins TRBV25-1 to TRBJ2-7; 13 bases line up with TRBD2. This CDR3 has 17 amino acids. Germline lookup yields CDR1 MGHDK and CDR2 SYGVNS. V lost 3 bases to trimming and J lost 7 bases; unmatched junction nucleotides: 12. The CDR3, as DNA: TGTGCCAGCAGTGACTCCCGAGGGACTAGCGGGAAGAGTGAGCAGTACTTC. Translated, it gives CASSDSRGTSGKSEQYF.

The CDR3 loop is CASKTNFDNEQFF. The CDR3 coding sequence is TGCGCCAGCAAAACGAATTTCGACAATGAGCAGTTCTTC. The J gene is TRBJ2-1, the V gene TRBV5-1, with unresolved D. Trimming stripped 6 bases from V and 5 bases from J, with 12 bases between. This CDR3 comprises 13 residues. Germline V lookup: CDR1 SGHRS, CDR2 YFSETQ.

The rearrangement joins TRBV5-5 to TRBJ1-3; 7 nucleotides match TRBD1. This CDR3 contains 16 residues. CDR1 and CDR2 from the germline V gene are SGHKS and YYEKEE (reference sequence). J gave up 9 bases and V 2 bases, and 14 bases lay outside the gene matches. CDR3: CASSLKQGSGGPTIYF. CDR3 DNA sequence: TGTGCCAGCAGCTTAAAACAGGGGTCTGGGGGCCCCACCATATATTTT.

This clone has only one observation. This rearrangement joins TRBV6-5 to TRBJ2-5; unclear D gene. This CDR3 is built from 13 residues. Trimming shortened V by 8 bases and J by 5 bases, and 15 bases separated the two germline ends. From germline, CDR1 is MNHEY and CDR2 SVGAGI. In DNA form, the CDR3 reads TGTGCCAGCCATCAGACCTTGAGGGAGACCCAGTACTTC. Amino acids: CASHQTLRETQYF.

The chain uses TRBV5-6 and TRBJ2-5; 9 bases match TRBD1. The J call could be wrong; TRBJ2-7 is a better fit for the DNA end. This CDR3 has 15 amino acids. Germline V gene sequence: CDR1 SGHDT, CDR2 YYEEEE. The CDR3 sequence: CASSGPGQGHYEQYF. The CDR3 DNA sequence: TGTGCCAGCAGCGGACCGGGACAGGGACACTACGAGCAGTACTTC.

CDR3 residues: CASSLQENTEAFF. The CDR3 DNA is TGTGCCAGCTCACTACAGGAGAACACTGAAGCTTTCTTT. The chain employs TRBV18 and TRBJ1-1, with a weak D call TRBD1 (5 bases). Trimming took 4 bases from V and 1 from J, leaving 7 bases between them. Germline values: CDR1 KGHSH, CDR2 LQKENI. This CDR3 spans 13 amino acids.

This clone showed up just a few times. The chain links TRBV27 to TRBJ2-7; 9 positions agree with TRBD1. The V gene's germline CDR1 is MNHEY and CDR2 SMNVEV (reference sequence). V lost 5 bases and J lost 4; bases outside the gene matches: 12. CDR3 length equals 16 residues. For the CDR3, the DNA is TGTGCCAGCAGTCACCCCGGGACAGGGAGGGTGTACGAGCAGTACTTC. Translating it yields CASSHPGTGRVYEQYF.

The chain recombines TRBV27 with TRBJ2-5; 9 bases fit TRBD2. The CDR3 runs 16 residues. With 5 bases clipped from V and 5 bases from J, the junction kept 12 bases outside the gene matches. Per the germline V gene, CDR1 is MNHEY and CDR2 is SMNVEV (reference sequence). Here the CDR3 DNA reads TGTGCCAGCAGTCCCGTGGTAGCGGGAGAACCCGAGACCCAGTACTTC. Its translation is CASSPVVAGEPETQYF.